This is a list of T cell receptor beta chains from one sample in a study of technical replicates of blood from a few donors. Some clones are missing from TCRdb's copy, which holds only in-frame ones; the method was immunoSEQ multiplex PCR. The table records 80,000 or so clones, 85% to 95% of them present only once. The sequencing input was T cells isolated from PBMCs. These receptors came from a human donor in good health. Each CDR3 is given with its conserved first and last residue. A D gene is named only where the DNA matches it firmly. Some rows have no size entry. The others give once, few or many, or a class for an expanded clone.

j_call: TRBJ2-3; d_call: TRBD1; v_call: TRBV10-3; clone_size: NA; cdr3_nt: TGTGCCATCAGGGAAACAGGGGGCCTAGCGGTTAGCACAGATACGCAGTATTTT; cdr3_aa: CAIRETGGLAVSTDTQYF
j_call: TRBJ2-2; d_call: NA; v_call: TRBV11-3; clone_size: NA; cdr3_nt: TGTGCCAGCAGCTTAGTCCAAAACACCGGGGAGCTGTTTTTT; cdr3_aa: CASSLVQNTGELFF
j_call: TRBJ1-5; d_call: TRBD1; v_call: TRBV2; clone_size: NA; cdr3_nt: TGTGCCAGCAGTTTGACAGGGACAAGCAATCAGCCCCAGCATTTT; cdr3_aa: CASSLTGTSNQPQHF
j_call: TRBJ1-1; d_call: TRBD1; v_call: TRBV29-1; clone_size: NA; cdr3_nt: TGCAGCGCTGACAGGGCTAACACTGAAGCTTTCTTT; cdr3_aa: CSADRANTEAFF
j_call: TRBJ1-1; d_call: TRBD1; v_call: TRBV6-1; clone_size: NA; cdr3_nt: TGTGCCAGCAGTACAACCGGGACAGCGTTTCGGTTGGCTTTCTTT; cdr3_aa: CASSTTGTAFRLAFF
j_call: TRBJ1-4; d_call: TRBD1; v_call: TRBV13; clone_size: NA; cdr3_nt: TGTGCCAGCAGCGGGCGGACAGGGGGAGGAAGTTGGGATGAAAAACTGTTTTTT; cdr3_aa: CASSGRTGGGSWDEKLFF
j_call: TRBJ2-1; d_call: TRBD2; v_call: TRBV2; clone_size: NA; cdr3_nt: TGTGCCAGCAGGGTGGGACTAGCGGGCTACAATGAGCAGTTCTTC; cdr3_aa: CASRVGLAGYNEQFF
j_call: TRBJ2-7; d_call: NA; v_call: TRBV5-1; clone_size: NA; cdr3_nt: TGCGCCAGCAGCTTGCGGTTTGACTACGAGCAGTACTTC; cdr3_aa: CASSLRFDYEQYF
j_call: TRBJ2-7; d_call: TRBD2; v_call: TRBV9; clone_size: NA; cdr3_nt: TGTGCCAGCAGCGTAGGGCGCGGGAGCACCTACGAGCAGTACTTC; cdr3_aa: CASSVGRGSTYEQYF
j_call: TRBJ2-2; d_call: TRBD2; v_call: TRBV19; clone_size: NA; cdr3_nt: TGTGCCAGTAGCCCGGGACTACTTGACACCGGGGAGCTGTTTTTT; cdr3_aa: CASSPGLLDTGELFF
j_call: TRBJ2-2; d_call: TRBD2; v_call: TRBV2; clone_size: NA; cdr3_nt: TGTGCCAGCAGGCGGGAGGGCACCGGGGAGCTGCTTTTT; cdr3_aa: CASRREGTGELLF
j_call: TRBJ2-2; d_call: NA; v_call: TRBV5-5; clone_size: NA; cdr3_nt: TGTGCCAGCAGCCTAATTCCCCAGGGATTTGGGGAGCTGTTTTTT; cdr3_aa: CASSLIPQGFGELFF
j_call: TRBJ2-7; d_call: NA; v_call: TRBV6-1; clone_size: NA; cdr3_nt: TGTGCCAGCACCCCAAGGCCAGGGCGCTACGAGCAGTACTTC; cdr3_aa: CASTPRPGRYEQYF
j_call: TRBJ1-2; d_call: TRBD1; v_call: TRBV5-4; clone_size: NA; cdr3_nt: TGTGCCAGCAGCCTATTGGACAGGGATGGCTACACCTTC; cdr3_aa: CASSLLDRDGYTF
j_call: TRBJ1-1; d_call: NA; v_call: TRBV5-4; clone_size: few; cdr3_nt: TGTGCCAGCAGCAACAGTGGAACTGAAGCTTTCTTT; cdr3_aa: CASSNSGTEAFF
j_call: TRBJ2-7; d_call: NA; v_call: TRBV6-1; clone_size: NA; cdr3_nt: TGTGCCACCACAACCGAACAGGGAAGGGGCGAGCAGTACTTC; cdr3_aa: CATTTEQGRGEQYF
j_call: TRBJ1-4; d_call: NA; v_call: TRBV10-3; clone_size: NA; cdr3_nt: TGTGCCATCAGTGCCGACCGGGGAACTAATGAAAAACTGTTTTTT; cdr3_aa: CAISADRGTNEKLFF
j_call: TRBJ1-2; d_call: NA; v_call: TRBV5-6; clone_size: NA; cdr3_nt: TGTGCCAGCAGCCCAGAGCGTAACTATGGCTACACCTTC; cdr3_aa: CASSPERNYGYTF
j_call: TRBJ1-4; d_call: TRBD1; v_call: TRBV28; clone_size: once; cdr3_nt: TGTGCCAGCAGCAGGGGGGCTAATGAAAAACTGTTTTTT; cdr3_aa: CASSRGANEKLFF
j_call: TRBJ2-7; d_call: TRBD1; v_call: TRBV7-2; clone_size: NA; cdr3_nt: TGTGCCAGCAGCTTAGGGGCAGGGGGCCTCGAGCAGTACTTC; cdr3_aa: CASSLGAGGLEQYF
j_call: TRBJ2-7; d_call: TRBD2; v_call: TRBV28; clone_size: NA; cdr3_nt: TGTGCCAGCAGTCCCCGGACCGCGGCTGCGGGAGGGCTATACGAGCAGTACTTC; cdr3_aa: CASSPRTAAAGGLYEQYF
j_call: TRBJ1-1; d_call: TRBD1; v_call: TRBV6-6; clone_size: NA; cdr3_nt: TGTGCCAGCAGTTACCCGACAGGGGGCGAAGACACTGAAGCTTTCTTT; cdr3_aa: CASSYPTGGEDTEAFF
j_call: TRBJ2-1; d_call: NA; v_call: TRBV7-2; clone_size: NA; cdr3_nt: TGTGCCAGCAGCCACCTAAGAAGAGAGCAGTTCTTC; cdr3_aa: CASSHLRREQFF
j_call: TRBJ1-3; d_call: NA; v_call: TRBV6-1; clone_size: NA; cdr3_nt: TGTGCCAGCAGTGAATACCCGGACACCGCTGGAAACACCATATATTTT; cdr3_aa: CASSEYPDTAGNTIYF
j_call: TRBJ2-7; d_call: NA; v_call: TRBV29-1; clone_size: NA; cdr3_nt: TGCAGCGTTGTAAAGGGGGTCACCTACGAGCAGTACTTC; cdr3_aa: CSVVKGVTYEQYF
j_call: TRBJ2-5; d_call: NA; v_call: TRBV2; clone_size: NA; cdr3_nt: TGTGCCAGCAGTGAAGCTAGCGTCTCACCACACTTC; cdr3_aa: CASSEASVSPHF
j_call: TRBJ2-7; d_call: NA; v_call: TRBV7-2; clone_size: NA; cdr3_nt: TGTGCCAGCAGCATTAGCGTCTCCTACGAGCAGTACTTC; cdr3_aa: CASSISVSYEQYF
j_call: TRBJ2-3; d_call: NA; v_call: TRBV28; clone_size: NA; cdr3_nt: TGTGCCAGCAGTAGGTGGGCCCCGAATACGCAGTATTTT; cdr3_aa: CASSRWAPNTQYF
j_call: TRBJ2-7; d_call: NA; v_call: TRBV28; clone_size: NA; cdr3_nt: TGTGCCAGCTTGGAGGGAGGGGGGACCTACGAGCAGTACTTC; cdr3_aa: CASLEGGGTYEQYF
j_call: TRBJ2-7; d_call: TRBD1; v_call: TRBV28; clone_size: few; cdr3_nt: TGTGCCAGCAGTCTCGGGACAGGGCCCTACGAGCAGTACTTC; cdr3_aa: CASSLGTGPYEQYF
j_call: TRBJ2-1; d_call: NA; v_call: TRBV6-5; clone_size: NA; cdr3_nt: TGTGCCAGTCGCCAGGCCGATGAGCAGTTCTTC; cdr3_aa: CASRQADEQFF
j_call: TRBJ1-3; d_call: NA; v_call: TRBV11-2; clone_size: NA; cdr3_nt: TGTGCCAGCAGCTTAGAGAGGATTCCCGGAAACACCATATATTTT; cdr3_aa: CASSLERIPGNTIYF
j_call: TRBJ2-5; d_call: TRBD1; v_call: TRBV25-1; clone_size: NA; cdr3_nt: TGTGCCAGCAGTGACCAAGGGACAGCCCGGGTGGAGACCCAGTACTTC; cdr3_aa: CASSDQGTARVETQYF
j_call: TRBJ1-4; d_call: NA; v_call: TRBV28; clone_size: NA; cdr3_nt: TGTGCCAGCAGTTTATTGCCCGTGGGAGCAACTAATGAAAAACTGTTTTTT; cdr3_aa: CASSLLPVGATNEKLFF
j_call: TRBJ1-1; d_call: NA; v_call: TRBV12-5; clone_size: NA; cdr3_nt: TGTGCTAGTCTAGGAACTGAAGCTTTCTTT; cdr3_aa: CASLGTEAFF
j_call: TRBJ1-4; d_call: NA; v_call: TRBV5-1; clone_size: NA; cdr3_nt: TGCGCCAGCCGCAGGGGCGGGAATGAAAAACTGTTTTTT; cdr3_aa: CASRRGGNEKLFF
j_call: TRBJ1-1; d_call: TRBD1; v_call: TRBV13; clone_size: NA; cdr3_nt: TGTGCCAGCAGCTTCAGGACAGGGTTTTTTCAAGCTTTCTTT; cdr3_aa: CASSFRTGFFQAFF
j_call: TRBJ2-1; d_call: TRBD1; v_call: TRBV7-9; clone_size: once; cdr3_nt: TGTGCCAGCAGCACACAGACAGGGGGAGATATCGACAATGAGCAGTTCTTC; cdr3_aa: CASSTQTGGDIDNEQFF
j_call: TRBJ2-7; d_call: TRBD2; v_call: TRBV28; clone_size: NA; cdr3_nt: TGTGCCAGCAGTTTAGGTCTAGCGGGCTACGAGCAGTACTTC; cdr3_aa: CASSLGLAGYEQYF
j_call: TRBJ2-3; d_call: NA; v_call: TRBV19; clone_size: NA; cdr3_nt: TGTGCCAGTAGTATGGGCAGCACAGATACGCAGTATTTT; cdr3_aa: CASSMGSTDTQYF
j_call: TRBJ1-3; d_call: NA; v_call: TRBV2; clone_size: NA; cdr3_nt: TGTGCCAGCAGTGAATACTCGGAGCAGGGTGGAAACACCATATATTTT; cdr3_aa: CASSEYSEQGGNTIYF
j_call: TRBJ2-7; d_call: NA; v_call: TRBV21-1; clone_size: NA; cdr3_nt: TGTGCCAGCAGCAATGGACAGTTTTTCTACTCCTACGAGCAGTACTTC; cdr3_aa: CASSNGQFFYSYEQYF